This T cell receptor (beta chain) appears in the sequencing data of a study of OX40 agonist ivuxolimab in advanced cancers. For the study at large: Age averaged around 60 years (range roughly 20 to 90), and 82.7% were male. A partial response was reached by three patients: one with hepatocellular carcinoma and two with cutaneous melanoma. Whole-study results and caveats: CD8+ T cells averaged more expanded clones than CD4+.

On this clone itself: The antigen is not known. The sample has other DNA sequences that encode this CDR3 too.

Only in-frame clones appear in the TCRdb table, and some are missing; sequencing was by immunoSEQ multiplex PCR. The repertoire consists of about 65,000 clones, with roughly nine tenths occurring once and the leading ten covering around 1.8%. Germline CDR1 and CDR2: LNHDA and SQIVND (reference sequence). The CDR3 sequence is 13 residues long. Trimming took off 5 bases at V and 1 base at J, with 8 bases between the two ends. The chain combines TRBV19 with TRBJ1-1; D unresolved. The sample consisted of CD4+ or CD8+ T cells sorted from blood, taken in a trial of the OX40 agonist ivuxolimab. This receptor was identified in an adult with an advanced solid tumor such as melanoma, head and neck, liver or kidney cancer. The CDR3 loop reads CASSSTGNTEAFF. CDR3 coding DNA: TGTGCCAGTAGTTCGACGGGGAACACTGAAGCTTTCTTT.